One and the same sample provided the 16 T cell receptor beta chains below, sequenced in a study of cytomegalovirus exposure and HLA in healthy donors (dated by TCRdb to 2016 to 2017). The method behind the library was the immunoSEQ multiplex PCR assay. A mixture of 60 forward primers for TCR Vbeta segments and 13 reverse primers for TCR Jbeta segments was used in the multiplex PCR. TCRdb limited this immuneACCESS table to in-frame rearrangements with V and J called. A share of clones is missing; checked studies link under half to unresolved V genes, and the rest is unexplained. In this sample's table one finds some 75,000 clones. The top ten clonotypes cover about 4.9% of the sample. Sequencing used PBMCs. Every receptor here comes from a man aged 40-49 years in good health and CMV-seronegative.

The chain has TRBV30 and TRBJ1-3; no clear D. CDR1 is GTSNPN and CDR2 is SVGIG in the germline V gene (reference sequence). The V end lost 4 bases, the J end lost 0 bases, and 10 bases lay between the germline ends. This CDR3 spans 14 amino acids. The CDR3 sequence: CAWKDFTSGNTIYF. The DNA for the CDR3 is TGTGCCTGGAAGGACTTCACCTCTGGAAACACCATATATTTT.

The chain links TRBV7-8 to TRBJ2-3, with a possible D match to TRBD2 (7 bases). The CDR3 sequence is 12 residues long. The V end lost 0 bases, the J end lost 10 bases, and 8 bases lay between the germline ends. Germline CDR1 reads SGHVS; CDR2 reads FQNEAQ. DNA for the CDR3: TGTGCCAGCAGCTTAGCGGGGGGGCCGCAGTATTTT. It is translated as CASSLAGGPQYF.

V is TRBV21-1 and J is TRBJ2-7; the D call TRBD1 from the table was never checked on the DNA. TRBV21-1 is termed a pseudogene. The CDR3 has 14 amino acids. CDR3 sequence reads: CASSNRGPTYEQYF. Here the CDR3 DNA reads TGTGCCAGCAGCAACAGGGGGCCGACCTACGAGCAGTACTTC.

The CDR3 DNA reads TGCGCCAGCAGCTTGGACGGACTAAACACTGAAGCTTTCTTT. Translated, it gives CASSLDGLNTEAFF. The chain has TRBV5-1 and TRBJ1-1; the D is unclear. Germline V gene sequence: CDR1 SGHRS, CDR2 YFSETQ. V gave up 0 bases and J gave up 2 bases, with 8 bases separating them. CDR3 length: 14 amino acids.

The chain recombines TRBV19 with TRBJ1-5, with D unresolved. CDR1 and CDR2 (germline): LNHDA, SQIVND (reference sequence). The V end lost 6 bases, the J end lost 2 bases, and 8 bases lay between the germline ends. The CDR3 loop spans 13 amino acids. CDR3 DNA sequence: TGTGCCAGTAGCAGGCGGGGCAATCAGCCCCAGCATTTT. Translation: CASSRRGNQPQHF.

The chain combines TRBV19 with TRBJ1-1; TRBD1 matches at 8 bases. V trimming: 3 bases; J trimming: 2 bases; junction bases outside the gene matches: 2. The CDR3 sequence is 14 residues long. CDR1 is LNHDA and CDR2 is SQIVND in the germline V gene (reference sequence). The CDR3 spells CASSMGQANTEAFF. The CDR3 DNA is TGTGCCAGTAGTATGGGACAGGCCAACACTGAAGCTTTCTTT. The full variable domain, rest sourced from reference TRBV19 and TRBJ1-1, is DGGITQSPKYLFRKEGQNVTLSCEQNLNHDAMYWYRQDPGQGLRLIYYSQIVNDFQKGDIAEGYSVSREKKESFPLTVTSAQKNPTAFYLCASSMGQANTEAFFGQGTRLTVV.

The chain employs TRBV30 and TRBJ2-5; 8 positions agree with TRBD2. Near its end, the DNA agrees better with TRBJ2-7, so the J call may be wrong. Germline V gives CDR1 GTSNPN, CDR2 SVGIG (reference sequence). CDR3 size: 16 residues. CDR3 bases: TGTGCCTGGAGTGTATTGGGCGGGAGGAATACCTACGAGCAGTACTTC. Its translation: CAWSVLGGRNTYEQYF.

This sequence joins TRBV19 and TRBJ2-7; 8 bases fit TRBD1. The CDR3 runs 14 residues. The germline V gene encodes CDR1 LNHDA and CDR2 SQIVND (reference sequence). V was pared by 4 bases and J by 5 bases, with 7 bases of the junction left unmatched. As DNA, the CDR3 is TGTGCCAGTAGTAGAGTGGGACAGGACGACGAGCAGTACTTC. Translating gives CASSRVGQDDEQYF.

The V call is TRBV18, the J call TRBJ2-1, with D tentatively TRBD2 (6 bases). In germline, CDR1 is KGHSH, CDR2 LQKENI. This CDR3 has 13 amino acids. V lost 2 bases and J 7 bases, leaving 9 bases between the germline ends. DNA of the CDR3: TGTGCCAGCTCACCAGTCCGGGAGAATGAGCAGTTCTTC. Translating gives CASSPVRENEQFF.

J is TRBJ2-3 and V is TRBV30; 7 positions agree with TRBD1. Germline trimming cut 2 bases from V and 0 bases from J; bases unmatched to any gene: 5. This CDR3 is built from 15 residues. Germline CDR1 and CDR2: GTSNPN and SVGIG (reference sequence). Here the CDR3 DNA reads TGTGCCTGGAGTAAAGGGACAGTGAGCACAGATACGCAGTATTTT. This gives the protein CAWSKGTVSTDTQYF.

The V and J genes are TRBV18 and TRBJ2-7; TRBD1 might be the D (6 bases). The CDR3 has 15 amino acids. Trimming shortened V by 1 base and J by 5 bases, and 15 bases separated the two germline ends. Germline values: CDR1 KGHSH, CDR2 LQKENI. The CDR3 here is CASSPLGHRANEQYF. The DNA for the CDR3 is TGTGCCAGCTCACCACTGGGCCACAGGGCCAACGAGCAGTACTTC.

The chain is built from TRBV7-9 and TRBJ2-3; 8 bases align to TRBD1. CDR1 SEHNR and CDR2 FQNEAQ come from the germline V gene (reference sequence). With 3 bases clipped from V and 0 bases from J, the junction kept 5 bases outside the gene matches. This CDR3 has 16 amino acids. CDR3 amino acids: CASSFGTGQSTDTQYF. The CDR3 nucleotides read TGTGCCAGCAGCTTTGGGACAGGTCAAAGCACAGATACGCAGTATTTT. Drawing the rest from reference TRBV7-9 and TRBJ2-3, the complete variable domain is DTGVSQNPRHKITKRGQNVTFRCDPISEHNRLYWYRQTLGQGPEFLTYFQNEAQLEKSRLLSDRFSAERPKGSFSTLEIQRTEQGDSAMYLCASSFGTGQSTDTQYFGPGTRLTVL.

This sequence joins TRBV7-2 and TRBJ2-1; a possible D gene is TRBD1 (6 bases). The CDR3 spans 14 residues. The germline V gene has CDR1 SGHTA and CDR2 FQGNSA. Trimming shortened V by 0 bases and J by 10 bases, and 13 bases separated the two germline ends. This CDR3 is CASSLASGAEEQFF. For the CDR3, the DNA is TGTGCCAGCAGCTTAGCGTCAGGGGCCGAGGAGCAGTTCTTC.

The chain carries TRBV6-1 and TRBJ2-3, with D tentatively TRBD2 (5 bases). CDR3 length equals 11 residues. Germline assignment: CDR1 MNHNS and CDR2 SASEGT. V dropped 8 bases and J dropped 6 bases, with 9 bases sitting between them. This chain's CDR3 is CASVGLDTQYF. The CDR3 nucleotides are TGTGCCAGCGTTGGACTGGATACGCAGTATTTT.

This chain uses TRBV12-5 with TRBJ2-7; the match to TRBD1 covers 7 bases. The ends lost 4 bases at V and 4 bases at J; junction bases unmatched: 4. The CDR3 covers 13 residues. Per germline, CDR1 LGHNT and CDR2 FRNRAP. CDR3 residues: CASGSPGQYEQYF. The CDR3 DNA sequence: TGTGCTAGTGGTTCACCGGGACAGTACGAGCAGTACTTC.

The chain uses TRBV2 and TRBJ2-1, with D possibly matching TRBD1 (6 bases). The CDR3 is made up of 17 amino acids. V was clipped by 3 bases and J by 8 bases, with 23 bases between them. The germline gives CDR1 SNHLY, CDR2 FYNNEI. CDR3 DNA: TGTGCCAGCAGTGACTTTCTGGTAACAGGGCGAGGGGATGAGCAGTTCTTC. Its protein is CASSDFLVTGRGDEQFF. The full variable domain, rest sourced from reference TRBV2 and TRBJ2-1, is EPEVTQTPSHQVTQMGQEVILRCVPISNHLYFYWYRQILGQKVEFLVSFYNNEISEKSEIFDDQFSVERPDGSNFTLKIRSTKLEDSAMYFCASSDFLVTGRGDEQFFGPGTRLTVL.